The 20 T cell receptor beta chains below all came from one sample that was sequenced in a study of post-analysis software for immune sequencing data. Whole-study findings and limits: Relative to controls, patients had a few TRBV segments at higher frequency, with TRBV5-6, TRBV5-1 and TRBV20-1 among these.

TCR beta cDNA libraries had unique molecular identifiers. Via MiXCR, TCRdb re-called the PCR reads, giving one row per CDR3 protein. Here the sample spans a few hundred thousand distinct CDR3 sequences, roughly 34% being singletons. Their antigens are not known. Sequencing used blood. Receptor source: a girl younger than 18 with multiple sclerosis.

This chain links TRBV5-1 with TRBJ2-3; 7 bases match TRBD1. The CDR3 is 15 residues long. In germline, CDR1 is SGHRS, CDR2 YFSETQ. V was clipped by 4 bases and J by 6 bases; unmatched bases: 11. CDR3 protein: CASSRWDSPGDTQYF. The DNA for the CDR3 is TGCGCCAGCAGCCGTTGGGACAGCCCAGGGGATACGCAGTATTTT.

This clonotype was seen just once. One base away lies a much larger clone, so this may be a sequencing read error. The V and J genes are TRBV10-3 and TRBJ2-5; unclear D gene. Trimming took off 0 bases at V and 5 bases at J, with 10 bases between the two ends. Germline V gene sequence: CDR1 ENHRY, CDR2 SYGVKD. The CDR3 loop spans 14 amino acids. CDR3 amino acids: CAISESNVRETQYF. The CDR3 nucleotides read TGTGCCATCAGTGAGTCGAACGTACGGGAGACCCAGTACTTC.

The V and J genes are TRBV5-1 and TRBJ2-3; 9 bases line up with TRBD2. The germline gives CDR1 SGHRS, CDR2 YFSETQ. Trimming at V came to 1 base and at J to 5 bases, leaving 2 bases not matched to a gene. This CDR3 has 14 amino acids. CDR3 sequence: CASSLLAGKDTQYF. CDR3 bases: TGCGCCAGCAGCTTGCTAGCGGGGAAAGATACGCAGTATTTT.

This clonotype appeared a single time. This chain links TRBV28 with TRBJ2-3; 7 bases line up with TRBD2. Germline V gene data show CDR1 as MDHEN and CDR2 as SYDVKM. This CDR3 is built from 17 residues. V gave up 1 base and J gave up 0 bases; unmatched junction bases: 7. CDR3 sequence: CASSLSPGLLSTDTQYF. Here the CDR3 DNA reads TGTGCCAGCAGTTTATCCCCGGGACTACTAAGCACAGATACGCAGTATTTT.

The table lists this clonotype with a few counts. The V gene is TRBV29-1, the J gene TRBJ2-3; D remains ambiguous. Deletions cut 1 base from V and 2 bases from J, with 10 bases between. Germline V gene sequence: CDR1 SQVTM, CDR2 ANQGSEA. The CDR3 length is 14 residues. The CDR3 sequence: CSVEGLRNTDTQYF. The CDR3 DNA reads as TGCAGCGTTGAAGGTCTTCGAAACACAGATACGCAGTATTTT.

The gene calls are TRBV29-1 and TRBJ2-1; D ambiguous. The CDR3 extends over 11 amino acids. The V end was cut by 8 bases, the J end by 6 bases, with 11 bases between. Looked up from germline, CDR1 is SQVTM and CDR2 is ANQGSEA. The CDR3 spells CSFRRGNEQFF. CDR3 DNA sequence: TGCAGCTTCAGGCGAGGCAATGAGCAGTTCTTC.

This clonotype occurred a few times. The chain carries TRBV7-9 and TRBJ2-5; unclear D gene. TRBJ2-7 matches the DNA end more closely, so the J call is doubtful. This CDR3 has 13 amino acids. Germline CDR1 and CDR2: SEHNR and FQNEAQ (reference sequence). The CDR3 region is CASSAWDSYEQYF. For the CDR3, the DNA is TGTGCCAGCAGCGCCTGGGATTCGTACGAGCAGTACTTC.

V usage is TRBV7-6 and J usage is TRBJ2-1, with 9 bases matching TRBD2. Looked up from germline, CDR1 is SGHVS and CDR2 is FNYEAQ. The CDR3 is made up of 15 amino acids. The V gene end was trimmed by 6 bases and the J gene end by 3 bases; junction bases not matched to a gene: 6. The CDR3 DNA reads as TGTGCCAGCAGTAGGGCGGGGGGGTTCTACAATGAGCAGTTCTTC. Its translation: CASSRAGGFYNEQFF.

This clonotype was detected ten times or more. CDR3 loop: CASSEHGSGANVLTF. The CDR3, as DNA: TGTGCCAGCAGTGAACACGGTTCTGGGGCCAACGTCCTGACTTTC. The rearrangement joins TRBV6-1 to TRBJ2-6; the D is unclear. Germline V gives CDR1 MNHNS, CDR2 SASEGT. This CDR3 has 15 amino acids. The V end was cut by 2 bases, the J end by 1 base, with 6 bases between.

This clonotype appeared once. Relative to the germline gene, one junction end is altered; a read error may explain this. The V call is TRBV7-9, the J call TRBJ2-1, with 9 bases matching TRBD1. The CDR3 extends over 15 amino acids. In germline, CDR1 is SEHNR, CDR2 FQNEAQ (reference sequence). In DNA, the CDR3 is TGTGCCAACAGCTCTAAGGGACAGGGCTACAATGAGCAGTTCTTC. Its protein product is CANSSKGQGYNEQFF.

This chain joins TRBV7-9 and TRBJ2-1; D possibly corresponds to TRBD1 (6 bases). CDR1 and CDR2 (germline): SEHNR, FQNEAQ (reference sequence). Trimming pared 6 bases from V and 10 bases from J, leaving 10 bases between. The CDR3 length is 11 residues. The CDR3 spells CASRTGYEQFF. For the CDR3, the DNA is TGTGCCAGCAGAACAGGGTACGAGCAGTTCTTC.

The sample holds a few counts of this clonotype. The chain recombines TRBV7-9 with TRBJ2-1; TRBD2 might be the D (5 bases). Trimming took 7 bases from V and 5 from J, leaving 12 bases between them. The CDR3 contains 13 residues. CDR1 and CDR2 from the germline V gene are SEHNR and FQNEAQ (reference sequence). DNA for the CDR3: TGTGCCAGCACCCTTGCTAGCAACAATGAGCAGTTCTTC. Its translation: CASTLASNNEQFF.

V gene TRBV10-3 combines with J gene TRBJ2-5, with D perhaps TRBD1 or TRBD2 (5 bases each). The CDR3 contains 14 residues. CDR1 ENHRY and CDR2 SYGVKD come from the germline V gene. The V gene lost 3 bases and the J gene lost 2 bases, with 10 bases spanning the gap. This CDR3 reads CAISESGPQETQYF. The DNA of the CDR3 is TGTGCCATCAGTGAATCGGGACCTCAAGAGACCCAGTACTTC.

This clonotype appeared a few times. The J gene is TRBJ2-7, the V gene TRBV29-1; D is possibly TRBD1 (6 bases). In germline, CDR1 is SQVTM, CDR2 ANQGSEA. With 6 bases removed from V and 1 base from J, the gap between germline ends came to 13 bases. This CDR3 has 13 amino acids. Here the CDR3 reads CSVQGPESYEQYF. The DNA for the CDR3 is TGCAGCGTACAGGGTCCCGAATCCTACGAGCAGTACTTC.

This clonotype was observed many times. The chain links TRBV6-1 to TRBJ2-5, with D unclear. With 4 bases removed from V and 1 base from J, the gap between germline ends came to 10 bases. CDR1 is MNHNS, CDR2 SASEGT, per germline. This CDR3 is 14 amino acids long. The CDR3 coding sequence is TGTGCCAGCAGTGTATGGGGTCCCCAAGAGACCCAGTACTTC. Its translation: CASSVWGPQETQYF.

This clonotype was picked up a small number of times. The J gene is TRBJ1-1, the V gene TRBV12-3 or TRBV12-4; possible D gene TRBD1, 5 bases. The V and J ends lost 6 bases and 3 bases respectively, with 20 bases between them. The CDR3 runs to 16 residues. CDR3 DNA: TGTGCCAGCAGAGAAGGGGCCCCGGGAGGTCACACTGAAGCTTTCTTT. Translated, it gives CASREGAPGGHTEAFF.

This clonotype was seen only a few times. The chain is built from TRBV15 and TRBJ2-3; 7 nucleotides line up with TRBD2. CDR1 and CDR2 (germline): LNHNV, YYDKDF (reference sequence). The ends lost 2 bases at V and 4 bases at J; junction bases unmatched: 9. The CDR3 is 16 residues long. DNA for the CDR3: TGTGCCACCAGCAGACGACTCAGCGGGGCAGCAGATACGCAGTATTTT. Translating it yields CATSRRLSGAADTQYF.

This clonotype is a singleton in its sample. The rearrangement links TRBV5-1 to TRBJ2-7; 8 bases fit TRBD1. Looked up from germline, CDR1 is SGHRS and CDR2 is YFSETQ. The CDR3 totals 15 residues. The J segment lost 2 bases and the V segment lost 4 bases, leaving 8 bases of the junction unmatched. CDR3 nucleotides: TGCGCCAGCAGCCCAAAGGGACAGGCAGCCTACGAGCAGTACTTC. Its translation: CASSPKGQAAYEQYF.

The chain combines TRBV20-1 with TRBJ2-2, with TRBD1 matching over 7 bases. CDR1 and CDR2 from the germline V gene are DFQATT and SNEGSKA (reference sequence). The CDR3 is 15 residues long. CDR3: CRGTAGWANTGELFF. DNA of the CDR3: TGCAGGGGGACAGCTGGGTGGGCGAACACCGGGGAGCTGTTTTTT.

This clonotype came up a few times. The CDR3 DNA is TGTGCCATCAGTGAAGGCGGGGGGGACGGTCCGCAGTATTTT. It translates to CAISEGGGDGPQYF. This rearrangement joins TRBV10-3 to TRBJ2-3, with 9 bases aligning to TRBD2. This CDR3 is built from 14 residues. Germline CDR1 ENHRY, CDR2 SYGVKD. Trimming removed 3 bases from V and 10 bases from J; junction bases left unmatched: 8.